One and the same sample provided the 27 T cell receptor beta chains below, sequenced in a study of cytomegalovirus exposure and HLA in healthy donors. It was with 60 Vbeta and 13 Jbeta primers that the PCR ran. The assay was immunoSEQ multiplex PCR, and TCRdb's table has in-frame clones only and misses some. The table lists around 100,000 clones, 60% to 70% of them singletons, with around 4% in the top ten. The sequencing input was PBMCs. Receptors originate from a man aged 30 to 39 in good health and CMV-seropositive.

V is TRBV11-2 and J is TRBJ2-1, with D perhaps TRBD1 (6 bases). The V gene lost 0 bases and the J gene lost 2 bases, with 11 bases spanning the gap. CDR3 length equals 16 residues. CDR1 and CDR2 (germline): SGHAT, FQNNGV. The chain's CDR3 is CASSLDAAGAYNEQFF. The CDR3 DNA follows: TGTGCCAGCAGCTTAGATGCGGCAGGGGCCTACAATGAGCAGTTCTTC. Together with reference TRBV11-2 and TRBJ2-1, the CDR3 gives the full variable domain: EAGVAQSPRYKIIEKRQSVAFWCNPISGHATLYWYQQILGQGPKLLIQFQNNGVVDDSQLPKDRFSAERLKGVDSTLKIQPAKLEDSAVYLCASSLDAAGAYNEQFFGPGTRLTVL.

This clone was recorded a few times. The chain uses TRBV6-5 and TRBJ1-1; the D is unclear. The CDR3 has 13 residues. Germline CDR1 MNHEY, CDR2 SVGAGI. Trimming took off 7 bases at V and 1 base at J, with 10 bases between the two ends. CDR3 sequence: CASTSRGNTEAFF. DNA for the CDR3: TGTGCCAGCACCAGCCGGGGGAACACTGAAGCTTTCTTT.

This clone was seen more than once but under ten times. The rearrangement links TRBV2 to TRBJ2-7; no clear D gene. Germline values: CDR1 SNHLY, CDR2 FYNNEI. Trimming stripped 10 bases from V and 1 base from J, with 8 bases between. The CDR3 totals 11 residues. The CDR3 DNA sequence: TGTGCCACGTCACTATCCTACGAGCAGTACTTC. Protein: CATSLSYEQYF.

The rearrangement links TRBV30 to TRBJ2-7; weak D call: TRBD1 (6 bases). CDR1 and CDR2 from the germline V gene are GTSNPN and SVGIG (reference sequence). The CDR3 has 15 amino acids. V dropped 1 base and J dropped 3 bases, with 16 bases sitting between them. The CDR3 DNA reads as TGTGCCTGGAGTGCCGGGACAACGGCGATCTACGAGCAGTACTTC. As protein: CAWSAGTTAIYEQYF.

This clone has only a few counts. The chain recombines TRBV6-5 with TRBJ1-1; the D is unclear. The CDR3 runs 13 residues. Trimming shortened V by 0 bases and J by 1 base, and 3 bases separated the two germline ends. Germline CDR1 reads MNHEY; CDR2 reads SVGAGI. The DNA of the CDR3 is TGTGCCAGCAGTTACTCTAGGAACACTGAAGCTTTCTTT. Protein sequence: CASSYSRNTEAFF.

In the case of this clone: This same CDR3 is encoded by further DNA sequences in the sample. The chain combines TRBV2 with TRBJ2-7; weak D call: TRBD1 (6 bases). With 6 bases removed from V and 0 bases from J, the gap between germline ends came to 15 bases. CDR1 is SNHLY and CDR2 is FYNNEI in the germline V gene. This CDR3 region has 15 residues. The CDR3 region has the DNA TGTGCCAGCAGCTCGGACAGTTCTCCCTCCTACGAGCAGTACTTC. It codes for CASSSDSSPSYEQYF.

The chain uses TRBV27 and TRBJ2-7; the D gene is possibly TRBD2 (5 bases). In germline, CDR1 is MNHEY, CDR2 SMNVEV (reference sequence). V dropped 6 bases and J dropped 4 bases, with 16 bases sitting between them. The CDR3 totals 14 residues. CDR3 in DNA: TGTGCCAGCAGCCTTGGAGGACCGCCGTACGAGCAGTACTTC. Protein product: CASSLGGPPYEQYF.

This chain's CDR3 is CSVEQGHGTEAFF. Here the CDR3 DNA reads TGCAGCGTTGAGCAGGGTCATGGGACTGAAGCTTTCTTT. This sequence joins TRBV29-1 and TRBJ1-1, with D perhaps matching TRBD1 (5 bases). Between the trimmed V and J ends, which lost 3 bases and 5 bases, there was a span of 13 bases. Germline V lookup: CDR1 SQVTM, CDR2 ANQGSEA. CDR3 length: 13 residues.

The chain recombines TRBV2 with TRBJ1-5, with D tentatively TRBD1 (6 bases). CDR3 length equals 16 residues. Deletions cut 6 bases from V and 6 bases from J, with 21 bases between. CDR1 is SNHLY and CDR2 is FYNNEI in the germline V gene. The CDR3 nucleotides are TGTGCCAGCAGCCCAACCCTGACAGGTGGAGGTCAGCCCCAGCATTTT. The encoded protein is CASSPTLTGGGQPQHF.

This sequence joins TRBV6-1 and TRBJ2-1; 9 positions match TRBD2. Trimming took 2 bases from V and 9 from J; bases not matched to a gene: 8. The CDR3 totals 15 residues. CDR1 MNHNS and CDR2 SASEGT come from the germline V gene. In DNA, the CDR3 is TGTGCCAGCAGTGAAACTAGCGGGCCCTCTGGTGAGCAGTTCTTC. It encodes CASSETSGPSGEQFF.

A note on this clone: A junction boundary mismatches the germline segment, possibly from a read error. The chain carries TRBV14 and TRBJ2-2; the D gene is possibly TRBD2 (5 bases). This CDR3 spans 13 amino acids. In germline, CDR1 is SGHDN, CDR2 FVKESK. The CDR3 spells CASSPDHTGELLF. As DNA, the CDR3 is TGTGCCAGCAGCCCTGATCATACCGGGGAGCTGCTTTTT.

The chain uses TRBV6-5 and TRBJ2-3, with 9 bases lining up with TRBD2. The CDR3 covers 15 residues. Germline V CDR1 and CDR2: MNHEY, SVGAGI. The V segment lost 6 bases and the J segment 3 bases; nucleotides outside the gene matches: 7. In DNA, the CDR3 is TGTGCCAGCAGAATTAGCGGGGGAAGGACAGATACGCAGTATTTT. Translating gives CASRISGGRTDTQYF.

The chain carries TRBV11-2 and TRBJ1-4, with no clear D. Trimming pared 1 base from V and 8 bases from J, leaving 8 bases between. This CDR3 is 13 amino acids long. CDR1 SGHAT and CDR2 FQNNGV come from the germline V gene. CDR3 DNA sequence: TGTGCCAGCAGCTTAGGAAGCCGGGAAAAACTGTTTTTT. This encodes CASSLGSREKLFF.

This chain joins TRBV10-3 and TRBJ2-1, with a tentative D call TRBD2 (6 bases). The V end was cut by 9 bases, the J end by 2 bases, with 11 bases between. This CDR3 region has 13 residues. The germline V gene has CDR1 ENHRY and CDR2 SYGVKD. The CDR3 DNA sequence: TGTGCCATTAGCGGTAACACCTACAATGAGCAGTTCTTC. Its translation is CAISGNTYNEQFF.

The chain couples TRBV7-8 to TRBJ2-2; 7 nucleotides agree with TRBD2. V dropped 7 bases and J dropped 7; count of bases not matched to a gene: 12. The germline CDR1 and CDR2 sequences are SGHVS and FQNEAQ. This CDR3 spans 15 amino acids. CDR3 in amino acids: CASTQRSGKGGELFF. The CDR3 DNA reads TGTGCCAGCACCCAGAGGAGCGGGAAGGGCGGGGAGCTGTTTTTT.

The V and J genes are TRBV9 and TRBJ1-5; D gene uncertain. With 4 bases removed from V and 0 bases from J, the gap between germline ends came to 17 bases. The CDR3 contains 17 residues. Germline V CDR1 and CDR2: SGDLS, YYNGEE. The CDR3 region has the DNA TGTGCCAGCAGCACCAGGACGGGAGGATATAGCAATCAGCCCCAGCATTTT. Protein sequence: CASSTRTGGYSNQPQHF.

This clone was counted only a few times. The rearrangement links TRBV2 to TRBJ1-5; D gene uncertain. From germline, CDR1 is SNHLY and CDR2 FYNNEI. This CDR3 has 14 amino acids. Trimming pared 3 bases from V and 5 bases from J, leaving 11 bases between. Here the CDR3 reads CASSDAGSHQPQHF. The CDR3 DNA reads as TGTGCCAGCAGTGATGCAGGCAGCCATCAGCCCCAGCATTTT.

This clone has a handful of counts. The V call is TRBV6-5, the J call TRBJ2-3; D call uncertain. This CDR3 spans 14 amino acids. Trimming stripped 4 bases from V and 5 bases from J, with 13 bases between. Germline loops: CDR1 MNHEY, CDR2 SVGAGI. The CDR3 nucleotides read TGTGCCAGCAGTTCCCCAAAGACTGGAGATACGCAGTATTTT. As protein: CASSSPKTGDTQYF.

CDR3 amino acids: CASSQDGAASGGARNEQFF. The DNA of the CDR3 is TGCGCCAGCAGCCAAGATGGGGCGGCTAGCGGGGGGGCAAGGAATGAGCAGTTCTTC. The J gene is TRBJ2-1, the V gene TRBV4-1, with TRBD2 matching over 12 bases. Germline CDR1 is MGHRA and CDR2 is YSYEKL. CDR3 length equals 19 residues. V was clipped by 0 bases and J by 7 bases; unmatched bases: 13.

J is TRBJ1-1 and V is TRBV5-6, with a tentative D call TRBD1 (5 bases). Germline V gene lookup returns CDR1 SGHDT and CDR2 YYEEEE. The CDR3 has 15 residues. Between the trimmed V and J ends, which lost 6 bases and 0 bases, there was a span of 15 bases. CDR3 residues: CASTEAGPLNTEAFF. Here the CDR3 DNA reads TGTGCCAGCACCGAGGCGGGACCGCTGAACACTGAAGCTTTCTTT.

The rearrangement uses TRBV5-8 and TRBJ1-5; TRBD1 aligns across 9 bases. CDR1 and CDR2 from the germline V gene are SGHTS and YDEGEE. Trimming cost V 0 bases and J 6 bases; bases outside gene matches: 4. The CDR3 has 15 amino acids. The CDR3 DNA follows: TGTGCCAGCAGCTTGGTGACAGGGGGTGGTCAGCCCCAGCATTTT. This codes for CASSLVTGGGQPQHF.

This chain connects TRBV27 to TRBJ2-1; 8 nucleotides match TRBD2. This CDR3 has 17 amino acids. Trimming cost V 2 bases and J 0 bases; bases outside gene matches: 6. CDR1 and CDR2 from the germline V gene are MNHEY and SMNVEV (reference sequence). The CDR3, as DNA: TGTGCCAGCAGTTTAAATAGCGGGGCCCTCTCCTACAATGAGCAGTTCTTC. It is translated as CASSLNSGALSYNEQFF.

The table lists this clone with a few counts. The chain joins TRBV15 to TRBJ1-2; TRBD1 agrees at 11 bases. This CDR3 has 16 residues. The germline V gene encodes CDR1 LNHNV and CDR2 YYDKDF (reference sequence). The V segment lost 5 bases and the J segment 4 bases; nucleotides outside the gene matches: 9. In DNA, the CDR3 is TGTGCCACCAGCCGAGGTGGGACAGGGGGAGTCTATGGCTACACCTTC. Its protein product is CATSRGGTGGVYGYTF.

This clone was seen a handful of times. The V call is TRBV11-2, the J call TRBJ1-2; D is perhaps TRBD1 (5 bases). The CDR3 totals 16 residues. Per germline, CDR1 SGHAT and CDR2 FQNNGV. The V end was cut by 4 bases, the J end by 4 bases, with 19 bases between. CDR3 residues: CASSSDSRQTSYGYTF. CDR3 nucleotides: TGTGCCAGCAGCTCCGATTCTAGACAGACCAGCTATGGCTACACCTTC.

V and J are TRBV2 and TRBJ2-3; 8 bases agree with TRBD1. CDR1 is SNHLY and CDR2 is FYNNEI in the germline V gene. CDR3 length equals 15 residues. The V and J ends lost 5 bases and 1 base, in that order; junction bases with no gene match: 5. DNA for the CDR3: TGTGCCAGCAGTTGGGACAGGCGGCGCACAGATACGCAGTATTTT. This gives the protein CASSWDRRRTDTQYF.

The chain carries TRBV6-4 and TRBJ2-3; 8 bases map to TRBD2. Looked up from germline, CDR1 is MRHNA and CDR2 is SNTAGT. V dropped 7 bases and J dropped 4; count of bases not matched to a gene: 13. CDR3 length: 16 amino acids. CDR3: CASTYVRRGGPDTQYF. CDR3 sequence (DNA): TGTGCCAGCACATACGTCCGCCGGGGGGGTCCAGATACGCAGTATTTT.

The CDR3 coding sequence is TGTGCCAGCAGCCAATTTGGCGGTGGGTACGAGCAGTACTTC. This encodes CASSQFGGGYEQYF. The rearrangement uses TRBV14 and TRBJ2-7; D not certain. CDR3 length equals 14 residues. V lost 2 bases, J lost 4 bases, and 12 bases lay in between. Germline V gives CDR1 SGHDN, CDR2 FVKESK.